These 30 T cell receptor beta chains were all obtained from the same sample, sequenced in a study of blood T cell repertoires in COVID-19. Produced via immunoSEQ multiplex PCR; TCRdb's table is partial and in-frame only. Of fewer than 65,000 clones listed, 70% to 85% were seen once; the top ten hold 3.5%. Sample: peripheral blood. The receptors were gathered from a man in his sixties with acute or convalescent COVID-19.

The chain employs TRBV5-4 and TRBJ1-2, with 7 bases lining up with TRBD1. The V segment lost 4 bases and the J segment 5 bases; nucleotides outside the gene matches: 11. This CDR3 comprises 15 residues. Germline CDR1 is SGHNT and CDR2 is YYREEE (reference sequence). The CDR3 DNA reads TGTGCCAGCAGCCCCAGACAGGGAGAGCTTTATGGCTACACCTTC. Its protein product is CASSPRQGELYGYTF.

The J gene is TRBJ2-2, the V gene TRBV6-1; weak D call: TRBD2 (6 bases). CDR1 is MNHNS and CDR2 is SASEGT in the germline V gene. Between the trimmed V and J ends, which lost 0 bases and 3 bases, there was a span of 8 bases. The CDR3 is 15 residues long. For the CDR3, the DNA is TGTGCCAGCAGTGAAGCTCCTAGCGACACCGGGGAGCTGTTTTTT. This sequence encodes CASSEAPSDTGELFF.

The rearrangement joins TRBV5-5 to TRBJ2-2; 7 bases align to TRBD1. The germline CDR1 and CDR2 sequences are SGHKS and YYEKEE (reference sequence). CDR3 length equals 15 residues. Germline trimming cut 4 bases from V and 1 base from J; bases unmatched to any gene: 4. The CDR3 sequence is CASSLGTENTGELFF. Here the CDR3 DNA reads TGTGCCAGCAGCCTCGGGACAGAGAACACCGGGGAGCTGTTTTTT.

V usage is TRBV4-2 and J usage is TRBJ2-1; a weak D match, TRBD1 (5 bases). This CDR3 contains 14 residues. Germline CDR1 and CDR2: LGHNA and YNFKEQ. V lost 0 bases to trimming and J lost 5 bases, with 8 bases between them. CDR3 coding DNA: TGTGCCAGCAGCCAAGATACAGGAAACAATGAGCAGTTCTTC. Its translation is CASSQDTGNNEQFF.

This clone has just a few counts. The V gene is TRBV7-2, the J gene TRBJ2-3; 7 bases fit TRBD2. This CDR3 is built from 12 residues. The germline gives CDR1 SGHTA, CDR2 FQGNSA. CDR3: CAWGGSTDTQYF. The CDR3 region has the DNA TGTGCGTGGGGGGGGAGCACAGATACGCAGTATTTT.

The V gene is TRBV5-1, the J gene TRBJ1-1; maybe TRBD1 (6 bases). Trimming shortened V by 0 bases and J by 2 bases, and 20 bases separated the two germline ends. Germline values: CDR1 SGHRS, CDR2 YFSETQ. The CDR3 consists of 18 residues. Here the CDR3 DNA reads TGCGCCAGCAGCTTGGCTGCCCAGGGGACCGGGAATAACACTGAAGCTTTCTTT. This translates into CASSLAAQGTGNNTEAFF.

This chain connects TRBV28 to TRBJ1-6; D possibly corresponds to TRBD1 (5 bases). CDR1 MDHEN and CDR2 SYDVKM come from the germline V gene. This CDR3 region has 13 residues. The V end was cut by 10 bases, the J end by 8 bases, with 15 bases between. The CDR3 protein is CATHWGEDSPLHF. CDR3 DNA: TGTGCCACCCACTGGGGGGAGGATTCACCCCTCCACTTT.

This clone was observed a few times. CDR3 sequence: CSASTFQGSYPPDTQYF. The CDR3 bases are TGCAGCGCCTCAACTTTCCAGGGGTCATACCCCCCAGATACGCAGTATTTT. This chain links TRBV29-1 with TRBJ2-3; a possible D gene is TRBD1 (6 bases). This CDR3 has 17 residues. Germline V gene data show CDR1 as SQVTM and CDR2 as ANQGSEA. V gave up 7 bases and J gave up 4 bases, with 27 bases separating them.

The rearrangement joins TRBV5-1 to TRBJ1-6, with 7 positions matching TRBD1. The length of the CDR3 is 15 residues. The V and J ends lost 4 bases and 3 bases, in that order; junction bases with no gene match: 4. The germline V gene encodes CDR1 SGHRS and CDR2 YFSETQ. The CDR3 DNA reads as TGCGCCAGCAGCCAAGGGACAGACTATAATTCACCCCTCCACTTT. It specifies CASSQGTDYNSPLHF. The variable domain in full, with the rest retrieved from reference TRBV5-1 and TRBJ1-6, is KAGVTQTPRYLIKTRGQQVTLSCSPISGHRSVSWYQQTPGQGLQFLFEYFSETQRNKGNFPGRFSGRQFSNSRSEMNVSTLELGDSALYLCASSQGTDYNSPLHFGNGTRLTVT.

The V call is TRBV15, the J call TRBJ2-1; 8 positions agree with TRBD2. The CDR3 has 13 residues. The V gene end was trimmed by 3 bases and the J gene end by 9 bases; junction bases not matched to a gene: 4. Germline V gene sequence: CDR1 LNHNV, CDR2 YYDKDF (reference sequence). The CDR3 region is CATSSGLAGEQFF. The CDR3 region has the DNA TGTGCCACCAGCAGCGGACTAGCCGGTGAGCAGTTCTTC.

The rearrangement uses TRBV11-2 and TRBJ1-5, with a weak D call TRBD1 (5 bases). Germline values: CDR1 SGHAT, CDR2 FQNNGV. The CDR3 length is 13 residues. Trimming took off 0 bases at V and 6 bases at J, with 6 bases between the two ends. The DNA of the CDR3 is TGTGCCAGCAGCTTAGATAGGGGTCAGCCCCAGCATTTT. Protein product: CASSLDRGQPQHF.

This clone appeared a single time. The chain recombines TRBV15 with TRBJ1-1; weak D call: TRBD1 (6 bases). Germline CDR1 and CDR2: LNHNV and YYDKDF (reference sequence). The CDR3 covers 15 residues. V was shortened by 3 bases and J by 1 base, with 12 bases between the two germline ends. CDR3: CATSSSGTQNTEAFF. The CDR3 region has the DNA TGTGCCACCAGCAGCTCCGGGACACAGAACACTGAAGCTTTCTTT.

V and J are TRBV25-1 and TRBJ2-1, with TRBD1 matching over 11 bases. Germline V gene data show CDR1 as MGHDK and CDR2 as SYGVNS. The V gene end was trimmed by 4 bases and the J gene end by 7 bases; junction bases not matched to a gene: 9. CDR3 length: 16 amino acids. This chain's CDR3 is CASSAIGQGAHNEQFF. Here the CDR3 DNA reads TGTGCCAGCAGTGCCATAGGACAGGGGGCGCATAATGAGCAGTTCTTC. The variable domain in full, with the rest retrieved from reference TRBV25-1 and TRBJ2-1, is EADIYQTPRYLVIGTGKKITLECSQTMGHDKMYWYQQDPGMELHLIHYSYGVNSTEKGDLSSESTVSRIRTEHFPLTLESARPSHTSQYLCASSAIGQGAHNEQFFGPGTRLTVL.

This clone was observed once. The chain employs TRBV27 and TRBJ1-3; D call uncertain. The CDR3 has 16 residues. Germline-derived CDR1 and CDR2 are MNHEY and SMNVEV (reference sequence). V was clipped by 0 bases and J by 2 bases, with 11 bases between them. CDR3 nucleotides: TGTGCCAGCAGTTTATCGCAGGTATACGCTGGAAACACCATATATTTT. This gives the protein CASSLSQVYAGNTIYF.

V is TRBV6-6 and J is TRBJ1-1; no firm D call. V was shortened by 4 bases and J by 5 bases, with 14 bases between the two germline ends. This CDR3 contains 14 residues. Germline CDR1 is MNHNY and CDR2 is SVGAGI (reference sequence). The CDR3: CASSFPGKVTEAFF. In DNA form, the CDR3 reads TGTGCCAGCAGTTTCCCCGGGAAGGTAACTGAAGCTTTCTTT.

Only one count was recorded for this clone. The chain recombines TRBV30 with TRBJ2-4; no definite D call. V was pared by 0 bases and J by 0 bases, with 6 bases between. Germline CDR1 and CDR2: GTSNPN and SVGIG (reference sequence). This CDR3 spans 14 amino acids. The CDR3 bases are TGTGCCTGGAGTGTAGACTCAGCCAAAAACATTCAGTACTTC. Translated: CAWSVDSAKNIQYF.

This clone was observed a handful of times. This chain uses TRBV7-3 with TRBJ1-1; no reliable D call. In germline, CDR1 is SGHTA, CDR2 FQGTGA. This CDR3 spans 14 amino acids. Deletions cut 1 base from V and 5 bases from J, with 11 bases between. CDR3 sequence (DNA): TGTGCCAGCAGCTTAATCCCGGGAAGGACTGAAGCTTTCTTT. Translated: CASSLIPGRTEAFF.

V and J are TRBV6-5 and TRBJ1-2; D might be TRBD1 (5 bases). Germline lookup yields CDR1 MNHEY and CDR2 SVGAGI. The CDR3 is 15 residues long. V was clipped by 3 bases and J by 4 bases, with 15 bases between them. CDR3 in amino acids: CASSYGAGRGYGYTF. DNA for the CDR3: TGTGCCAGCAGTTATGGGGCAGGGAGGGGCTATGGCTACACCTTC.

The chain is built from TRBV30 and TRBJ1-1; D call uncertain. CDR1 and CDR2 (germline): GTSNPN, SVGIG (reference sequence). The CDR3 is made up of 14 amino acids. V lost 4 bases and J 6 bases, leaving 18 bases between the germline ends. CDR3 bases: TGTGCCTGGAATAGGCCCTTACGAGGTCCTGAAGCTTTCTTT. Encoded protein: CAWNRPLRGPEAFF.

This clone was counted a few times. The genes are TRBV2 and TRBJ2-2; weak D call: TRBD2 (5 bases). Per germline, CDR1 SNHLY and CDR2 FYNNEI. The CDR3 is 14 residues long. Trimming removed 6 bases at V and 2 bases at J, with 10 bases between. CDR3 nucleotide sequence: TGTGCCAGCAGCTACTCTAGCAACACCGGGGAGCTGTTTTTT. This translates into CASSYSSNTGELFF.

This chain joins TRBV5-1 and TRBJ2-2; 7 bases line up with TRBD1. The germline CDR1 and CDR2 sequences are SGHRS and YFSETQ. V shed 0 bases, J shed 6 bases, and the junction held 2 bases outside the gene matches. This CDR3 comprises 14 residues. The CDR3 DNA follows: TGCGCCAGCAGCTTGGCCACAGGGGCCGGGGAGCTGTTTTTT. This gives the protein CASSLATGAGELFF.

The V and J genes are TRBV11-2 and TRBJ1-6; the D gene is possibly TRBD1 (5 bases). This CDR3 contains 13 residues. From germline, CDR1 is SGHAT and CDR2 FQNNGV. V was clipped by 5 bases and J by 10 bases, with 12 bases between them. The CDR3 region has the DNA TGTGCCAGCAGCGCGGGGGGGGAGTCACCCCTCCACTTT. Translation: CASSAGGESPLHF.

V gene TRBV7-8 combines with J gene TRBJ1-1, with D possibly being TRBD1 (5 bases). Trimming stripped 2 bases from V and 3 bases from J, with 7 bases between. The CDR3 loop spans 13 amino acids. CDR1 and CDR2 from the germline V gene are SGHVS and FQNEAQ. CDR3 amino acids: CASSLSGYTEAFF. The CDR3 nucleotides are TGTGCCAGCAGCTTATCAGGGTACACTGAAGCTTTCTTT.

This clone has more than one count but fewer than ten. The chain couples TRBV21-1 to TRBJ2-3; whether TRBD1, the table's D call, matches the DNA was not checked. TRBV21-1 corresponds to a pseudogene. This CDR3 spans 17 amino acids. In DNA, the CDR3 is TGTGCCAGCAGCAAAGAGTACGAAGACAGCGTAACAGATACGCAGTATTTT. As protein: CASSKEYEDSVTDTQYF.

This chain joins TRBV5-1 and TRBJ1-1, with D uncertain. There are 14 residues in the CDR3. The ends were cut back, 2 bases at V and 2 bases at J, with 10 bases in the middle. The germline V gene encodes CDR1 SGHRS and CDR2 YFSETQ. CDR3 nucleotide sequence: TGCGCCAGCAGCTTTACATCCTTCAACACTGAAGCTTTCTTT. Protein sequence: CASSFTSFNTEAFF.

V is TRBV27 and J is TRBJ1-4; D is possibly TRBD1 (5 bases). CDR3 length equals 11 residues. V lost 5 bases and J lost 7, with 5 bases in between. CDR1 and CDR2 from the germline V gene are MNHEY and SMNVEV (reference sequence). The CDR3 sequence is CASSQGEKLFF. The CDR3 nucleotides read TGTGCCAGCAGTCAGGGTGAAAAACTGTTTTTT.

This chain joins TRBV7-9 and TRBJ2-2, with 7 positions matching TRBD2. V lost 2 bases to trimming and J lost 4 bases; unmatched junction nucleotides: 1. This CDR3 has 14 residues. Germline-derived CDR1 and CDR2 are SEHNR and FQNEAQ (reference sequence). CDR3 in amino acids: CASSLPSGTGELFF. In DNA form, the CDR3 reads TGTGCCAGCAGCTTACCTAGCGGCACCGGGGAGCTGTTTTTT.

The chain recombines TRBV19 with TRBJ2-5; TRBD1 aligns across 7 bases. The CDR3 covers 14 residues. CDR1 and CDR2 from the germline V gene are LNHDA and SQIVND (reference sequence). Trimming removed 5 bases from V and 1 base from J; junction bases left unmatched: 4. The CDR3 DNA reads TGTGCCAGTAGTCCTCCAGGGGGCCAAGAGACCCAGTACTTC. Residues: CASSPPGGQETQYF.

The chain couples TRBV5-6 to TRBJ2-5, with D possibly matching TRBD1 (5 bases). The CDR3 is made up of 14 amino acids. CDR1 is SGHDT and CDR2 is YYEEEE in the germline V gene. Trimming removed 2 bases from V and 1 base from J, with 9 bases in between. CDR3 sequence reads: CASSFFQGQETQYF. Here the CDR3 DNA reads TGTGCCAGCAGCTTTTTCCAGGGCCAAGAGACCCAGTACTTC.

Of note for this clone: Different DNA sequences within this sample yield the same CDR3. The DNA of the CDR3 is TGCGCCAGCAGCTTGGTGGGACAGGGAGACACTGAAGCTTTCTTT. Residues: CASSLVGQGDTEAFF. The chain uses TRBV5-1 and TRBJ1-1, with 9 nucleotides matching TRBD1. CDR1 is SGHRS and CDR2 is YFSETQ in the germline V gene. J gave up 3 bases and V 0 bases, and 3 bases lay outside the gene matches. The CDR3 extends over 15 amino acids.